The rows below give T cell receptor beta chains drawn from one sample of a study of T cells in localized non-small cell lung cancer. Sequenced by immunoSEQ multiplex PCR; TCRdb stores in-frame clones only, minus some. The table has some 41,000 clones, 65% to 90% seen once. The material was PBMCs, obtained before any cancer treatment. The receptors originated from a man between 40 and 69 years old with stage II lung adenocarcinoma. Each CDR3 is given with its conserved first and last residue. A D gene is named only where the DNA matches it firmly. Size is stated for part of the rows, as once, few or many counts, or as a class when the clone is expanded.

J gene: TRBJ2-7
D gene: TRBD2
V gene: TRBV2
clone size: .
CDR3 DNA: TGTGCCAGCAGTGAAGCCGAACTAGCGAACGAGCAGTACTTC
CDR3 protein: CASSEAELANEQYF

J gene: TRBJ1-2
D gene: TRBD1
V gene: TRBV5-4
clone size: .
CDR3 DNA: TGTGCCAGCAGCCCCGGGACAGCCTTACGTTATGGCTACACCTTC
CDR3 protein: CASSPGTALRYGYTF

J gene: TRBJ1-1
D gene: .
V gene: TRBV4-3
clone size: .
CDR3 DNA: TGCGCCAGCAGCCAAGTGGGACCCCAGAACACTGAAGCTTTCTTT
CDR3 protein: CASSQVGPQNTEAFF

J gene: TRBJ1-2
D gene: TRBD1
V gene: TRBV6-1
clone size: .
CDR3 DNA: TGTGCCGGGAAAGGCCCTACAGGGGCCTTCAGCTACACCTTC
CDR3 protein: CAGKGPTGAFSYTF

J gene: TRBJ2-1
D gene: .
V gene: TRBV19
clone size: .
CDR3 DNA: TGTGCCAGCGCGGCCAGTAGGGTTATCTACAATGAGCAGTTCTTC
CDR3 protein: CASAASRVIYNEQFF

J gene: TRBJ2-7
D gene: TRBD1
V gene: TRBV5-5
clone size: .
CDR3 DNA: TGTGCCAGCAGCTGGGGGCTCGGACAGGCCTACGAGCAGTACTTC
CDR3 protein: CASSWGLGQAYEQYF

J gene: TRBJ1-2
D gene: TRBD1
V gene: TRBV5-3
clone size: .
CDR3 DNA: TGTGCCAGAAGCTTCGGACAGGCTAGCTATGGCTACACCTTC
CDR3 protein: CARSFGQASYGYTF

J gene: TRBJ2-5
D gene: .
V gene: TRBV27
clone size: .
CDR3 DNA: TGTGCCTCCGGGACGGACCTAAGATTATTCGGAGAGACCCAGTACTTC
CDR3 protein: CASGTDLRLFGETQYF

J gene: TRBJ1-6
D gene: TRBD1
V gene: TRBV5-6
clone size: .
CDR3 DNA: TGTGCCAGCAGCTTGTTGGGACAGGGGTATTCACCCCTCCACTTT
CDR3 protein: CASSLLGQGYSPLHF

J gene: TRBJ2-5
D gene: TRBD2
V gene: TRBV7-2
clone size: .
CDR3 DNA: TGTGCCAGCAGCTCCACTCATAGCGGGAGGGCCCGCATGGCCCAGTACTTC
CDR3 protein: CASSSTHSGRARMAQYF

J gene: TRBJ2-7
D gene: TRBD2
V gene: TRBV6-5
clone size: .
CDR3 DNA: TGTGCCAGCAGTTCCGCGGGCGGGGGTTACGAGCAGTACTTC
CDR3 protein: CASSSAGGGYEQYF

J gene: TRBJ1-2
D gene: .
V gene: TRBV28
clone size: once
CDR3 DNA: TGTGCCAGCAGTTCCGGGACAAACTATGGCTACACCTTC
CDR3 protein: CASSSGTNYGYTF

J gene: TRBJ2-4
D gene: .
V gene: TRBV4-2
clone size: .
CDR3 DNA: TGTGCCAGCAGCCAAGATGGGGCTGCCGGGGGAAACATTCAGTACTTC
CDR3 protein: CASSQDGAAGGNIQYF

J gene: TRBJ1-6
D gene: TRBD1
V gene: TRBV11-1
clone size: .
CDR3 DNA: TGTGCCAGCAGCTACAGGGGAAATAATTCACCCCTCCACTTT
CDR3 protein: CASSYRGNNSPLHF

J gene: TRBJ2-3
D gene: TRBD2
V gene: TRBV6-6
clone size: .
CDR3 DNA: TGTGCCAGCACCGCGGGGGTCTGGGGCACAGATACGCAGTATTTT
CDR3 protein: CASTAGVWGTDTQYF

J gene: TRBJ2-4
D gene: .
V gene: TRBV6-5
clone size: few
CDR3 DNA: TGTGCCAGCAGTTCTTTGGAGTACTTAGCCAAAAACATTCAGTACTTC
CDR3 protein: CASSSLEYLAKNIQYF

J gene: TRBJ2-3
D gene: .
V gene: TRBV7-2
clone size: .
CDR3 DNA: TGTGCCAGCACCCTCGACCGGGGGGCGGCAGATACGCAGTATTTT
CDR3 protein: CASTLDRGAADTQYF

J gene: TRBJ1-1
D gene: TRBD1
V gene: TRBV28
clone size: .
CDR3 DNA: TGTGCCAGCAGTTTATCGACAGGGGAGAACACTGAAGCTTTCTTT
CDR3 protein: CASSLSTGENTEAFF

J gene: TRBJ2-1
D gene: TRBD2
V gene: TRBV28
clone size: .
CDR3 DNA: TGTGCCAGCAGTTTGCGGGAGAGGTACAATGAGCAGTTCTTC
CDR3 protein: CASSLRERYNEQFF

J gene: TRBJ2-1
D gene: .
V gene: TRBV7-2
clone size: once
CDR3 DNA: TGTGCCAGCAGCATAGGACCGGACAATGAGCAGTTCTTC
CDR3 protein: CASSIGPDNEQFF

J gene: TRBJ1-1
D gene: .
V gene: TRBV28
clone size: .
CDR3 DNA: TGTGCCAGCAGTACAGGAATGAACACTGAAGCTTTCTTT
CDR3 protein: CASSTGMNTEAFF